This T cell receptor (beta chain) was observed in a study of graft-versus-host responses after intestinal transplantation. Study-level background: Each of the recipients got a multivisceral, liver-intestinal, or isolated intestinal transplant. General study results and limits: Declining HvG levels early post-transplant were linked to peak circulating GvH clone levels. Recipient marrow showed GvH clones, some seen first in ileum or blood.

V lost 4 bases to trimming and J lost 5 bases; unmatched junction nucleotides: 11. CDR3 length: 17 amino acids. Germline CDR1 reads MGHRA; CDR2 reads YSYEKL. Using immunoSEQ multiplex PCR, the repertoire was profiled, and TCRdb retains in-frame clones only, with some absent. This sample has around 29,000 clones; just under 95% occur once, and the top ten carry roughly 0.72%. Turning to this clone: Antigen unknown.

The receptor was isolated from a human patient who received an intestinal transplant, so some T cells may come from the graft donor. The rearrangement uses TRBV4-1 and TRBJ2-1; the match to TRBD2 covers 10 bases. The material sequenced was PBMCs, taken roughly 62 days after intestinal transplant. This CDR3 is CASSRSGGAILDNEQFF. CDR3 in DNA: TGCGCCAGCAGCCGAAGCGGGGGGGCGATTCTTGACAATGAGCAGTTCTTC.